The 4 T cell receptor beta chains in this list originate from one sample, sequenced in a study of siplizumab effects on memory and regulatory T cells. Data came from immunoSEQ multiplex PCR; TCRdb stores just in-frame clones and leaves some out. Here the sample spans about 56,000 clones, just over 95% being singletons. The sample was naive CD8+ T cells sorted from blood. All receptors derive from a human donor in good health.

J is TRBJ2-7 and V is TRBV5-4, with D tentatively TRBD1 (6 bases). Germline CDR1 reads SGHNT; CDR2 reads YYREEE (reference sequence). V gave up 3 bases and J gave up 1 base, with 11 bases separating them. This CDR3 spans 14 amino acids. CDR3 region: CASSSTGTSYEQYF. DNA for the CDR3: TGTGCCAGCAGCTCTACCGGGACATCCTACGAGCAGTACTTC.

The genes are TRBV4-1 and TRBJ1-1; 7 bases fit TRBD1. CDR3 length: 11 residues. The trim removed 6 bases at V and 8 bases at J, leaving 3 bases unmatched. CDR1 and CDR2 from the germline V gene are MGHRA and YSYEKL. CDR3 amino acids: CASRRDREAFF. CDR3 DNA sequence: TGCGCCAGCAGACGGGACAGAGAAGCTTTCTTT.

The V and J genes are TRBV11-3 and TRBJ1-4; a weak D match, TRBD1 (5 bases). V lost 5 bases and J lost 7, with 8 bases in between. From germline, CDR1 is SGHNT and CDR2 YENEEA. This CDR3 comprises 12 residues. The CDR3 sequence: CASSATGEKLFF. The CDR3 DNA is TGTGCCAGCAGCGCAACAGGTGAAAAACTGTTTTTT.

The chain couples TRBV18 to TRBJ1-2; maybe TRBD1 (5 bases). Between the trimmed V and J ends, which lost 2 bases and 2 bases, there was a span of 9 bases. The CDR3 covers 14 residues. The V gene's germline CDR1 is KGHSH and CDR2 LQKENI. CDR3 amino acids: CASSPSDRNYGYTF. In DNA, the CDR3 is TGTGCCAGCTCACCATCTGACAGAAACTATGGCTACACCTTC.